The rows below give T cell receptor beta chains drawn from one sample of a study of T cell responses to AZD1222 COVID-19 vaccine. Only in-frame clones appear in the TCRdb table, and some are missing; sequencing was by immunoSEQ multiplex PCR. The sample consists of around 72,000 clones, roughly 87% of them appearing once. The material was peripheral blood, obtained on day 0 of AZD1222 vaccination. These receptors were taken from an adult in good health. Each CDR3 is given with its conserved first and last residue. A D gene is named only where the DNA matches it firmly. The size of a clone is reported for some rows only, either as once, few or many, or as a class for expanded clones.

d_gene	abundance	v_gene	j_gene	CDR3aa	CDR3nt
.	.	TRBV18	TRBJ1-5	CASSPNQPQHF	TGTGCCAGCTCACCAAATCAGCCCCAGCATTTT
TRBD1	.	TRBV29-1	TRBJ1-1	CSATGIGRDTEAFF	TGCAGCGCGACAGGGATCGGGAGGGACACTGAAGCTTTCTTT
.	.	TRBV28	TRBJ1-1	CASSFLLGRGTEAFF	TGTGCCAGCAGTTTCTTATTGGGGCGAGGAACTGAAGCTTTCTTT
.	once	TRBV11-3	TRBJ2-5	CASSLGGAQETQYF	TGTGCCAGCAGCTTAGGCGGGGCTCAAGAGACCCAGTACTTC
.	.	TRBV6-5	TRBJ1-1	CASKRDSEAFF	TGTGCCAGCAAACGGGACTCTGAAGCTTTCTTT
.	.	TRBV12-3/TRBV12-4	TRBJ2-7	CASSYRDYEQYF	TGTGCCAGCAGTTATCGGGACTACGAGCAGTACTTC
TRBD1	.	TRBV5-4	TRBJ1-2	CASSLIGQGAGGYTF	TGTGCCAGCAGCTTGATTGGGCAGGGGGCGGGCGGCTACACCTTC
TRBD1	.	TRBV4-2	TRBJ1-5	CASSQERGQVGQPQHF	TGTGCCAGCAGCCAAGAGAGGGGGCAGGTCGGTCAGCCCCAGCATTTT
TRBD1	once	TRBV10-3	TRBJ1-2	CAIGGDRGNYGYTF	TGTGCCATCGGAGGGGACAGGGGTAACTATGGCTACACCTTC
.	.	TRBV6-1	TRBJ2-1	CASGDWGSSYNEQFF	TGTGCCAGCGGGGATTGGGGCAGCTCCTACAATGAGCAGTTCTTC
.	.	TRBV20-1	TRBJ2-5	CSASPPEGKLQETQYF	TGCAGTGCTAGTCCTCCCGAAGGAAAGCTCCAAGAGACCCAGTACTTC
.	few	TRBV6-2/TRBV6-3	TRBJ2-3	CASSYLGGRDTQYF	TGTGCCAGCAGTTACCTTGGGGGCCGGGATACGCAGTATTTT
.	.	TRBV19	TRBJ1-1	CASSISVNTEAFF	TGTGCCAGTAGTATCTCCGTGAACACTGAAGCTTTCTTT
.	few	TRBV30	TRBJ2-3	CAWRLRQGLDTQYF	TGTGCCTGGAGATTGAGGCAAGGTTTGGATACGCAGTATTTT
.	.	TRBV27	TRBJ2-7	CASSGGRGYEQYF	TGTGCCAGCAGTGGGGGACGAGGCTACGAGCAGTACTTC
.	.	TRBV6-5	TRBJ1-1	CASRFPTVAFF	TGTGCCAGCAGATTTCCGACGGTGGCTTTCTTT
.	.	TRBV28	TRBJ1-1	CASSTNTEAFF	TGTGCCAGCAGTACGAACACTGAAGCTTTCTTT
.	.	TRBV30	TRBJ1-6	CAWSVRRNSPLHF	TGTGCCTGGAGTGTACGGAGGAATTCACCCCTCCACTTT
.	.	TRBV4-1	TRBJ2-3	CASSGLGGVGDTQYF	TGCGCCAGCAGCGGACTGGGCGGGGTCGGAGATACGCAGTATTTT
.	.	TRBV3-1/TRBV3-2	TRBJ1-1	CASSLKRQGTEAFF	TGTGCCAGCAGCCTTAAAAGACAAGGCACTGAAGCTTTCTTT
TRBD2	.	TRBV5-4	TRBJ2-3	CASSGGVASTDTQYF	TGTGCCAGCAGCGGGGGGGTGGCTAGCACAGATACGCAGTATTTT
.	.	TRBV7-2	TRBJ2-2	CASSLYWGSGELFF	TGTGCCAGCAGCTTATACTGGGGAAGTGGGGAGCTGTTTTTT
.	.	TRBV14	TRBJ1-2	CASSESLVNYGYTF	TGTGCCAGCAGCGAATCGCTGGTGAACTATGGCTACACCTTC
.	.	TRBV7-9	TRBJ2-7	CASSSHPSHRASSYEQYF	TGTGCCAGCAGCTCTCACCCATCGCACAGGGCCAGCTCCTACGAGCAGTACTTC
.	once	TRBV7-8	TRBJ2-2	CASSLGEENTGELFF	TGTGCCAGCAGCTTAGGGGAGGAGAACACCGGGGAGCTGTTTTTT
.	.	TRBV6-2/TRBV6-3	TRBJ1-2	CASSKSGTYGYTF	TGTGCCAGCAGCAAGTCCGGGACCTATGGCTACACCTTC
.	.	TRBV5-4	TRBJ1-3	CASSAGSGNTIYF	TGTGCCAGCAGCGCAGGTTCTGGAAACACCATATATTTT
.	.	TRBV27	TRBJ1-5	CASSPPGSFHQPQHF	TGTGCCAGCAGTCCCCCCGGCAGTTTCCATCAGCCCCAGCATTTT
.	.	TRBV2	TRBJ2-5	CASSEPSRGASETQYF	TGTGCCAGCAGTGAGCCATCCCGGGGGGCCTCGGAGACCCAGTACTTC
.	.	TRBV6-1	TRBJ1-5	CASSELGLQPQHF	TGTGCCAGCAGTGAATTGGGGCTTCAGCCCCAGCATTTT
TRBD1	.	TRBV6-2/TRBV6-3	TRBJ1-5	CASSKDRGPSNQPQHF	TGTGCCAGCAGTAAGGACAGGGGTCCTAGCAATCAGCCCCAGCATTTT
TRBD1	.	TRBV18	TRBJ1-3	CASSPRQGETSGNTIYF	TGTGCCAGCTCACCTCGACAGGGGGAAACCTCTGGAAACACCATATATTTT
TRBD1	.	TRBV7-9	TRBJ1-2	CASSKGQGPHYGYTF	TGTGCCAGCAGCAAAGGACAGGGACCCCATTATGGCTACACCTTC
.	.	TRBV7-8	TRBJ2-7	CASSTNRVSNEQYF	TGTGCCAGCAGCACCAACAGGGTGTCTAACGAGCAGTACTTC
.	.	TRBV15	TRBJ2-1	CATSRDQRGYNEQFF	TGTGCCACCAGCAGAGATCAACGTGGTTACAATGAGCAGTTCTTC
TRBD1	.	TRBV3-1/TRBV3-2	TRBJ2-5	CASSHLRQGMQETQYF	TGTGCCAGCAGCCATCTCCGACAGGGGATGCAGGAGACCCAGTACTTC
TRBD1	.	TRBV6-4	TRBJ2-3	CASSEAGGSTDTQYF	TGTGCCAGCAGTGAGGCAGGGGGTTCTACAGATACGCAGTATTTT
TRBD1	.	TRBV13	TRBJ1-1	CASSLRWTGGEAFF	TGTGCCAGCAGCTTACGGTGGACAGGGGGAGAAGCTTTCTTT